Presented here are 17 T cell receptor beta chains from one specimen sequenced in a study of beta chain bispecific antibodies for T cell cancers. MiXCR was run by TCRdb on the 5' RACE reads, yielding one entry per CDR3 protein. The data contain about 9,600 distinct CDR3 sequences, 2% to 2.5% of them singletons. For these receptors, no antigen is known. Either OKT3 anti-CD3 antibody or CD3/CD28 beads expanded T cells from blood mononuclear cells over about three days. Study results and caveats: The leukemia cells, rather than normal T cells, gave most of the targeted TRBV signal.

The material sequenced was T cells from a healthy donor cultured with Jurkat leukemia cells, taken from a culture containing an anti-CD19 bispecific antibody. The receptors here all came from a human donor in good health. Some clones in this sample may be carry-over from other donors' samples.

This clonotype was picked up many times. The chain joins TRBV3-1 to TRBJ2-7, with 7 bases aligning to TRBD1. CDR1 and CDR2 from the germline V gene are LGHDT and YNNKEL (reference sequence). The CDR3 spans 15 residues. After removal of 2 bases from V and 2 bases from J, the junction contained 6 bases not matched to a gene. CDR3 sequence: CASSQFAGGTYEQYF. The CDR3 DNA is TGTGCCAGCAGCCAATTCGCAGGGGGAACCTACGAGCAGTACTTC.

In this sample, this clonotype turned up many times. CDR3 nucleotide sequence: TGTGCCAGCAGCCACAGCTCCTACGAGCAGTACTTC. As protein: CASSHSSYEQYF. This rearrangement joins TRBV7-2 to TRBJ2-7; no firm D call. The CDR3 length is 12 residues. From germline, CDR1 is SGHTA and CDR2 FQGNSA. Trimming pared 5 bases from V and 0 bases from J, leaving 5 bases between. The variable domain in full, with the rest retrieved from reference TRBV7-2 and TRBJ2-7, is GAGVSQSPSNKVTEKGKDVELRCDPISGHTALYWYRQSLGQGLEFLIYFQGNSAPDKSGLPSDRFSAERTGGSVSTLTIQRTQQEDSAVYLCASSHSSYEQYFGPGTRLTVT.

This clonotype has at least ten counts. V gene TRBV5-1 combines with J gene TRBJ2-1; the D is unclear. Germline CDR1 is SGHRS and CDR2 is YFSETQ. The length of the CDR3 is 11 residues. Trimming took 4 bases from V and 10 from J, leaving 9 bases between them. For the CDR3, the DNA is TGCGCCAGCAGCGAGGCGTACGAGCAGTTCTTC. The encoded protein is CASSEAYEQFF.

This clonotype was observed many times. V and J are TRBV20-1 and TRBJ2-1; 7 bases agree with TRBD2. Germline CDR1 and CDR2: DFQATT and SNEGSKA (reference sequence). The CDR3 is made up of 15 amino acids. Trimming removed 0 bases from V and 5 bases from J; junction bases left unmatched: 7. As DNA, the CDR3 is TGCAGTGCTAGAGATATCCGGGGGGTCAACAATGAGCAGTTCTTC. Residues: CSARDIRGVNNEQFF.

This clonotype was recorded many times. The chain links TRBV5-6 to TRBJ1-5; weak D call: TRBD1 (6 bases). The CDR3 length is 14 residues. The V end was cut by 4 bases, the J end by 7 bases, with 15 bases between. Germline lookup yields CDR1 SGHDT and CDR2 YYEEEE. The CDR3 protein is CASSHRTRGQPQHF. Here the CDR3 DNA reads TGTGCCAGCAGCCACCGTACCAGGGGCCAGCCCCAGCATTTT.

This clonotype was observed at least ten times. This chain uses TRBV6-5 with TRBJ1-4; D gene uncertain. Trimming took off 2 bases at V and 5 bases at J, with 6 bases between the two ends. Germline CDR1 MNHEY, CDR2 SVGAGI. The CDR3 has 13 amino acids. This chain's CDR3 is CASSYRRNEKLFF. CDR3 nucleotides: TGTGCCAGCAGTTACCGCCGAAATGAAAAACTGTTTTTT.

This clonotype was counted at least ten times. The chain combines TRBV2 with TRBJ2-3; D not resolved. Trimming cost V 6 bases and J 5 bases, with 18 bases left between them. The CDR3 extends over 15 amino acids. CDR1 SNHLY and CDR2 FYNNEI come from the germline V gene. The CDR3 loop is CASSISGPDRDTQYF. CDR3 DNA: TGTGCCAGCAGCATATCAGGACCGGATAGAGATACGCAGTATTTT.

This clonotype occurred many times. The chain recombines TRBV11-2 with TRBJ2-1, with 11 bases matching TRBD2. The V gene's germline CDR1 is SGHAT and CDR2 FQNNGV. The J segment lost 4 bases and the V segment lost 6 bases, leaving 5 bases of the junction unmatched. The CDR3 runs to 15 residues. The CDR3 sequence is CASRPIAGGYNEQFF. The DNA for the CDR3 is TGTGCCAGCAGGCCTATAGCGGGGGGGTACAATGAGCAGTTCTTC.

This clonotype was counted many times. The chain is built from TRBV4-1 and TRBJ2-7, with 15 bases matching TRBD2. Germline V gene data show CDR1 as MGHRA and CDR2 as YSYEKL. The V segment lost 8 bases and the J segment 4 bases; nucleotides outside the gene matches: 15. The CDR3 length is 18 residues. The CDR3 loop is CASRSLGLAGGPGYEQYF. The CDR3 coding sequence is TGCGCCAGCCGGTCTCTCGGACTAGCGGGGGGGCCGGGGTACGAGCAGTACTTC.

This clonotype was picked up many times. The chain combines TRBV20-1 with TRBJ2-4; D is unresolved. With 2 bases removed from V and 0 bases from J, the gap between germline ends came to 5 bases. Germline-derived CDR1 and CDR2 are DFQATT and SNEGSKA (reference sequence). The CDR3 spans 13 residues. CDR3 in DNA: TGCAGTGCTAGACAAGTAGCCAAAAACATTCAGTACTTC. It yields the protein CSARQVAKNIQYF.

This clonotype was observed at least ten times. V gene TRBV6-9 combines with J gene TRBJ1-5; D uncertain. V was pared by 4 bases and J by 9 bases, with 7 bases between. Germline assignment: CDR1 MNHGY and CDR2 SVAAGI. The CDR3 runs to 11 residues. The CDR3 DNA is TGTGCCAGCAGTTCCGGTGGGCCCCAGCATTTT. Translated, it gives CASSSGGPQHF.

The rearrangement joins TRBV13 to TRBJ2-7; 7 nucleotides align to TRBD2. Germline V lookup: CDR1 PRHDT, CDR2 FYEKMQ (reference sequence). The CDR3 totals 13 residues. V dropped 6 bases and J dropped 0; count of bases not matched to a gene: 2. CDR3 in DNA: TGTGCCAGCAGGGGAGGGGACTCCTACGAGCAGTACTTC. Its protein product is CASRGGDSYEQYF. The whole variable domain, filled in from reference TRBV13 and TRBJ2-7, reads AAGVIQSPRHLIKEKRETATLKCYPIPRHDTVYWYQQGPGQDPQFLISFYEKMQSDKGSIPDRFSAQQFSDYHSELNMSSLELGDSALYFCASRGGDSYEQYFGPGTRLTVT.

This clonotype is classed as medium-sized. This chain joins TRBV6-1 and TRBJ1-6; D gene uncertain. From germline, CDR1 is MNHNS and CDR2 SASEGT. V lost 4 bases and J 2 bases, leaving 12 bases between the germline ends. The length of the CDR3 is 16 residues. CDR3 DNA: TGTGCCAGCAGTGTAGCCTACATAACCTATAATTCACCCCTCCACTTT. Protein: CASSVAYITYNSPLHF.

The DNA for the CDR3 is TGTGCCAGCAGCCGAACGGGGCAGGGGGCCCACGAGCAGTACTTC. It codes for CASSRTGQGAHEQYF. The chain couples TRBV13 to TRBJ2-7, with 8 bases lining up with TRBD1. CDR3 length: 15 amino acids. Germline values: CDR1 PRHDT, CDR2 FYEKMQ (reference sequence). Trimming at V came to 5 bases and at J to 5 bases, leaving 11 bases not matched to a gene.

This clonotype has just a few counts. CDR3 loop: CASSRRGIGEQYF. In nucleotides, the CDR3 is TGTGCCAGCAGTAGGAGGGGGATCGGGGAGCAGTACTTC. This chain links TRBV5-4 with TRBJ2-7; D may match TRBD1 or TRBD2 (6 bases each). Between the trimmed V and J ends, which lost 5 bases and 7 bases, there was a span of 16 bases. The CDR3 runs 13 residues. Germline lookup yields CDR1 SGHNT and CDR2 YYREEE (reference sequence). Full variable domain (remainder filled in from reference TRBV5-4 and TRBJ2-7): ETGVTQSPTHLIKTRGQQVTLRCSSQSGHNTVSWYQQALGQGPQFIFQYYREEENGRGNFPPRFSGLQFPNYSSELNVNALELDDSALYLCASSRRGIGEQYFGPGTRLTVT.

Comments on this clonotype: The conserved final phenylalanine or tryptophan is absent from the CDR3, which likely points to a read error. Because the CDR3's place on the DNA is in doubt, the DNA is left out and the CDR3 is given as listed by TCRdb. CDR3 sequence reads: CASRTTGGDEQDG. This rearrangement joins TRBV5-5 to TRBJ2-7; TRBD1 reflects the table's D call only, with no check against the DNA. Germline CDR1 reads SGHKS; CDR2 reads YYEKEE (reference sequence). Ends included, the CDR3 has 13 residues.

This clonotype is labeled medium-sized (0.01 to 0.1%). This chain links TRBV6-4 with TRBJ2-1; D not certain. The CDR3 contains 16 residues. Trimming shortened V by 8 bases and J by 0 bases, and 17 bases separated the two germline ends. Germline-derived CDR1 and CDR2 are MRHNA and SNTAGT. The CDR3 region has the DNA TGTGCCAGCTCGCCAGAAGGCGTTAGCTCCTACAATGAGCAGTTCTTC. Translating gives CASSPEGVSSYNEQFF.